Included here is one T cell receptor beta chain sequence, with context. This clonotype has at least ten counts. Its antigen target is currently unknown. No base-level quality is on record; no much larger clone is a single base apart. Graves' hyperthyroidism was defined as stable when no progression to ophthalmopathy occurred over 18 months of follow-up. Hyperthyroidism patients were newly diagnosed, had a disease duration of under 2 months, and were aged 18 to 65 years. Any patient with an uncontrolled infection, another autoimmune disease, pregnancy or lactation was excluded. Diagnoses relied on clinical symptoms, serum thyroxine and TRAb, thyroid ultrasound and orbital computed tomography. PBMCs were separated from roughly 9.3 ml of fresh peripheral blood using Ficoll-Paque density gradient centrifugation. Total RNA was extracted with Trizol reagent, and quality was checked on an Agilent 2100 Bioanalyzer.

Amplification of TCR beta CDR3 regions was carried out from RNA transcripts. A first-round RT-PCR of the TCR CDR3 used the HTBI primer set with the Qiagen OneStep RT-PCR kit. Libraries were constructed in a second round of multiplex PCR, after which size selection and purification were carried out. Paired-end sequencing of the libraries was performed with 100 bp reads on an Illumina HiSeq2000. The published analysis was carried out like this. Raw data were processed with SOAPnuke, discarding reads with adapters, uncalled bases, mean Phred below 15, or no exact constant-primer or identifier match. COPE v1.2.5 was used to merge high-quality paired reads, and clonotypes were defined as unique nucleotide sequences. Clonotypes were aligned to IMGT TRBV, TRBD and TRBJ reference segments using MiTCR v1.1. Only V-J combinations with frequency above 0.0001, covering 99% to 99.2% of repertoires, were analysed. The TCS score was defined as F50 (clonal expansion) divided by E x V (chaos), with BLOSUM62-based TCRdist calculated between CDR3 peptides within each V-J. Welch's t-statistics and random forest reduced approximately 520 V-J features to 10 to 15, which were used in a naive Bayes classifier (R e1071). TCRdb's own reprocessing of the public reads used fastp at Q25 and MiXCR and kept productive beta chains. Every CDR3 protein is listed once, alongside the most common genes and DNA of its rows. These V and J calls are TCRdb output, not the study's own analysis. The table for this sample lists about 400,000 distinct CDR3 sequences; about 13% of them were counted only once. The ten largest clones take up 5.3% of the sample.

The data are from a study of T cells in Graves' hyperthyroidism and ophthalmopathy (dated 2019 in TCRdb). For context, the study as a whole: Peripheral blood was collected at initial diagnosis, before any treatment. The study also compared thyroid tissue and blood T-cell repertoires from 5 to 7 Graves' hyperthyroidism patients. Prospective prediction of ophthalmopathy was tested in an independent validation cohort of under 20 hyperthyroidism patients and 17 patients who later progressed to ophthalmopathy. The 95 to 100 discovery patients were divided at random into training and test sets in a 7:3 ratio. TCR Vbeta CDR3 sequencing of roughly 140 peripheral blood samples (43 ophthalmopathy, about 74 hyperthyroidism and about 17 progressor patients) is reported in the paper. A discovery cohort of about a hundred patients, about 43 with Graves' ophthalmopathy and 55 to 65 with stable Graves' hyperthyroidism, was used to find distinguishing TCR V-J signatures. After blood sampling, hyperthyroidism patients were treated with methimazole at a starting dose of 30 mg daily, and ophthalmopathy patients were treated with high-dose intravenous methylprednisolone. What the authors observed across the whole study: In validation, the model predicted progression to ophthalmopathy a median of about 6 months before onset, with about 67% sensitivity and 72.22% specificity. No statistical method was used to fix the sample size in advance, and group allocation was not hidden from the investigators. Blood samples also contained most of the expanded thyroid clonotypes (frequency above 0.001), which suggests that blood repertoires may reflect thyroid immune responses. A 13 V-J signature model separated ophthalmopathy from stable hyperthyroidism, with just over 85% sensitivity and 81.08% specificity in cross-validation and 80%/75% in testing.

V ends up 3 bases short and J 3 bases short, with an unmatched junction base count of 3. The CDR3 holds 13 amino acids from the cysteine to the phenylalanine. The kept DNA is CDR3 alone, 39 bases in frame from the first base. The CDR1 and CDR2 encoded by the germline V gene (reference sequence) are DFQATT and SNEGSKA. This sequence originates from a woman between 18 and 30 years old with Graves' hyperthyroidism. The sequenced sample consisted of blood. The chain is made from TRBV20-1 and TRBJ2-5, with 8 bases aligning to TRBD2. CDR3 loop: CSASGRAEETQYF. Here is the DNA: TGCAGTGCTAGCGGGAGGGCCGAAGAGACCCAGTACTTC.